A single count supports the clone carrying this T cell receptor (beta chain). Its antigen remains unidentified. This sample is part of a study of siplizumab effects on memory and regulatory T cells. Every sample had about 100,000 of its TCR templates assayed. The table came from immunoSEQ multiplex PCR; TCRdb's copy has only in-frame clones and leaves some out. This repertoire shows 55,000 to 65,000 clones, approximately 97% found once; its top ten account for approximately 0.99%. Whole-study findings and limits: The diversity of naive T cells seemed greater than that of memory cells, and their alloresponse contribution seemed major. Suppressive capability of dividing Tregs from siplizumab cultures went unverified.

CDR1 is SGHVS, CDR2 FNYEAQ, per germline. The CDR3 contains 21 residues. V lost 5 bases and J lost 1, with 31 bases in between. The chain links TRBV7-6 to TRBJ2-3; D is possibly TRBD2 (5 bases). This TCR was recovered from a human donor in good health. The specimen was naive CD8+ T cells sorted from blood. The chain's CDR3 is CASSTSPDYKIGLGGTDTQYF. CDR3 DNA sequence: TGTGCCAGCAGCACGAGCCCCGACTACAAGATTGGATTGGGAGGCACAGATACGCAGTATTTT. Variable domain in full (rest from reference TRBV7-6 and TRBJ2-3): GAGVSQSPRYKVTKRGQDVALRCDPISGHVSLYWYRQALGQGPEFLTYFNYEAQQDKSGLPNDRFSAERPEGSISTLTIQRTEQRDSAMYRCASSTSPDYKIGLGGTDTQYFGPGTRLTVL.